The clone carrying this TCR beta chain was observed a few times. Its cognate antigen is unknown. Disease duration was under 3 months in the ophthalmopathy patients, who also had a Clinical Activity Score of at least 3 and a NOSPECS grade of at least 4. The entry originates in a study of T cells in Graves' hyperthyroidism and ophthalmopathy. Researchers took RNA transcripts and amplified the TCR beta CDR3 regions from them. Using the HTBI primer set, a first-round RT-PCR was run on the TCR CDR3. MiXCR was run by TCRdb on the multiplex PCR reads, yielding one entry per CDR3 protein. The table records approximately 600,000 distinct CDR3 sequences, less than 25% of them present only once. Findings of the study overall: Prediction of ophthalmopathy progression came a median roughly 6.4 months pre-onset.

This CDR3 is 15 amino acids long. Germline V gives CDR1 PRHDT, CDR2 FYEKMQ (reference sequence). The V gene end was trimmed by 4 bases and the J gene end by 5 bases; junction bases not matched to a gene: 8. Sequences were obtained from blood. This chain joins TRBV13 and TRBJ1-3, with TRBD1 matching 7 bases. The receptor's source is a man aged 25-40 years with Graves' ophthalmopathy. The CDR3 DNA reads as TGTGCCAGCAGCTCTACCCGGGACAGTCGAAACACCATATATTTT. It specifies CASSSTRDSRNTIYF.